The following is a T cell receptor (beta chain) sequence with its context. The CDR3 runs 15 residues. V lost 8 bases and J 9 bases, leaving 22 bases between the germline ends. CDR1 is MNHNS, CDR2 SASEGT, per germline. Repertoires were generated with immunoSEQ multiplex PCR, while TCRdb's copy carries only in-frame clones and drops some. This sample has 77,000 or so clones, with nearly 95% found just once. The data are from a study of OX40 agonist ivuxolimab in advanced cancers. In the study overall: Across the patients, intravenous ivuxolimab was delivered every 2 weeks at 0.01 to 10 mg/kg. Therapy given before enrollment (anti-PD-1, anti-PD-L1 or anti-CTLA-4) was allowed, and 40% had some.

The TCR sequence derives from an adult with an advanced solid tumor such as melanoma, head and neck, liver or kidney cancer. The starting material was CD4+ or CD8+ T cells sorted from blood, obtained in a trial of the OX40 agonist ivuxolimab. The chain carries TRBV6-1 and TRBJ2-2; D might be TRBD2 (6 bases). CDR3 in DNA: TGTGCCAGCTGCGAGGACTATAGCCCCTCCCGGGAGCTGTTTTTT. Encoded protein: CASCEDYSPSRELFF.